These 15 T cell receptor beta chains originate from one sample sequenced in a study of blood T cell repertoires in COVID-19. Some clones are missing from TCRdb's copy, which holds only in-frame ones; the method was immunoSEQ multiplex PCR. Of about 370,000 clones detected, approximately 89% appear once; the ten largest clones hold more than 9%. Specimen: peripheral blood. All receptors derive from a woman aged 30 to 39 with COVID-19, enrolled during active disease.

The rearrangement links TRBV18 to TRBJ2-7; D is possibly TRBD1 (7 bases). Germline CDR1 is KGHSH and CDR2 is LQKENI. The CDR3 has 15 residues. Deletions cut 4 bases from V and 2 bases from J, with 15 bases between. CDR3 loop: CASSLRGDGTYEQYF. The CDR3 coding sequence is TGTGCCAGCTCACTCAGGGGGGACGGTACCTACGAGCAGTACTTC. The full variable domain, rest sourced from reference TRBV18 and TRBJ2-7, is NAGVMQNPRHLVRRRGQEARLRCSPMKGHSHVYWYRQLPEEGLKFMVYLQKENIIDESGMPKERFSAEFPKEGPSILRIQQVVRGDSAAYFCASSLRGDGTYEQYFGPGTRLTVT.

The chain links TRBV28 to TRBJ2-7; 9 bases fit TRBD2. The length of the CDR3 is 13 residues. Germline trimming cut 10 bases from V and 2 bases from J; bases unmatched to any gene: 6. CDR1 is MDHEN and CDR2 is SYDVKM in the germline V gene. In DNA form, the CDR3 reads TGTGCCACGGGGACTAGCCAAACCTACGAGCAGTACTTC. Its protein is CATGTSQTYEQYF.

Details on this clone: Other DNA sequences from this sample encode an identical CDR3 as well. The gene calls are TRBV3-1 (or the pseudogene TRBV3-2) and TRBJ2-3; TRBD2 agrees at 11 bases. This CDR3 is 15 amino acids long. Germline trimming cut 4 bases from V and 2 bases from J; bases unmatched to any gene: 2. Germline lookup yields CDR1 LGHDT and CDR2 YNNKEL (reference sequence). The CDR3 DNA reads TGTGCCAGCAGCCTTAGCGGGAGGGTCACAGATACGCAGTATTTT. This gives the protein CASSLSGRVTDTQYF.

The rearrangement links TRBV5-4 to TRBJ1-2; D might be TRBD1 (5 bases). The CDR3 covers 12 residues. Germline values: CDR1 SGHNT, CDR2 YYREEE (reference sequence). Trimming removed 4 bases from V and 3 bases from J, with 7 bases in between. The CDR3 here is CASSTRDYGYTF. The CDR3 DNA is TGTGCCAGCAGCACCAGGGACTATGGCTACACCTTC.

This chain connects TRBV5-1 to TRBJ2-1; D not certain. The V and J ends lost 4 bases and 0 bases respectively, with 5 bases between them. CDR3 size: 13 residues. CDR1 and CDR2 from the germline V gene are SGHRS and YFSETQ. The CDR3 nucleotides read TGCGCCAGCAGCCCAAACTCCTACAATGAGCAGTTCTTC. Residues: CASSPNSYNEQFF.

This chain uses TRBV4-1 with TRBJ2-7, with 9 bases fitting TRBD1. CDR1 MGHRA and CDR2 YSYEKL come from the germline V gene. This CDR3 has 15 amino acids. V shed 6 bases, J shed 2 bases, and the junction held 8 bases outside the gene matches. The CDR3 bases are TGCGCCAGCAGGCCTGAGACAGGGGGTGCCTACGAGCAGTACTTC. This codes for CASRPETGGAYEQYF.

The gene calls are TRBV6-5 and TRBJ1-4, with D possibly TRBD1 on 6 matching bases. V lost 6 bases and J 10 bases, leaving 21 bases between the germline ends. The CDR3 loop spans 15 amino acids. The germline V gene has CDR1 MNHEY and CDR2 SVGAGI. The CDR3, as DNA: TGTGCCAGCAGCTACGGAAGGGGGGGTCTAGGAAAACTGTTTTTT. The encoded protein is CASSYGRGGLGKLFF.

This rearrangement joins TRBV7-3 to TRBJ2-3; 7 bases are shared with TRBD1. This CDR3 has 16 amino acids. The ends lost 0 bases at V and 0 bases at J; junction bases unmatched: 3. Germline CDR1 and CDR2: SGHTA and FQGTGA. Here the CDR3 reads CASSLTGGLSTDTQYF. Here the CDR3 DNA reads TGTGCCAGCAGCTTAACAGGGGGCTTAAGCACAGATACGCAGTATTTT.

The rearrangement joins TRBV28 to TRBJ2-1; 8 nucleotides align to TRBD2. Germline trimming cut 5 bases from V and 8 bases from J; bases unmatched to any gene: 2. CDR3 length: 12 residues. Per the germline V gene, CDR1 is MDHEN and CDR2 is SYDVKM. The CDR3 reads CASSPRGDEQFF. CDR3 bases: TGTGCCAGCAGTCCGCGGGGGGATGAGCAGTTCTTC.

The V and J genes are TRBV7-9 and TRBJ2-1; TRBD2 agrees at 8 bases. V lost 5 bases to trimming and J lost 7 bases; unmatched junction nucleotides: 7. The CDR3 extends over 14 amino acids. Germline CDR1 is SEHNR and CDR2 is FQNEAQ (reference sequence). The chain's CDR3 is CASSHKTSVNEQFF. As DNA, the CDR3 is TGTGCCAGCAGCCATAAGACTAGCGTTAATGAGCAGTTCTTC.

The chain is built from TRBV29-1 and TRBJ1-1; weak D call: TRBD1 (6 bases). The V gene's germline CDR1 is SQVTM and CDR2 ANQGSEA. The CDR3 covers 13 residues. The ends were cut back, 5 bases at V and 1 base at J, with 11 bases in the middle. CDR3 region: CSVRTAWNTEAFF. The DNA of the CDR3 is TGCAGCGTTAGGACAGCGTGGAACACTGAAGCTTTCTTT.

The CDR3 here is CASSLVAAHGETQYF. The DNA for the CDR3 is TGTGCCAGCAGCTTGGTAGCGGCCCATGGGGAGACCCAGTACTTC. The rearrangement joins TRBV5-4 to TRBJ2-5; D is perhaps TRBD2 (6 bases). Germline V gene sequence: CDR1 SGHNT, CDR2 YYREEE (reference sequence). CDR3 size: 15 residues. V lost 0 bases, J lost 5 bases, and 14 bases lay in between.

CDR3 sequence (DNA): TGTGCCAGTAGTATTAAGGGGAGGGGGACTGAAGCTTTCTTT. Amino acids: CASSIKGRGTEAFF. The chain joins TRBV19 to TRBJ1-1, with TRBD1 as a possible D gene (6 bases). V was pared by 3 bases and J by 5 bases, with 13 bases between. Germline-derived CDR1 and CDR2 are LNHDA and SQIVND (reference sequence). This CDR3 region has 14 residues.

This chain links TRBV5-4 with TRBJ2-1, with D tentatively TRBD2 (6 bases). This CDR3 region has 15 residues. Per germline, CDR1 SGHNT and CDR2 YYREEE (reference sequence). Trimming stripped 4 bases from V and 3 bases from J, with 14 bases between. CDR3 amino acids: CASSPGGADYNEQFF. CDR3 DNA: TGTGCCAGCAGCCCCGGGGGAGCGGACTACAATGAGCAGTTCTTC.

This chain uses TRBV19 with TRBJ2-7, with 8 bases aligning to TRBD2. The length of the CDR3 is 15 residues. CDR1 and CDR2 (germline): LNHDA, SQIVND (reference sequence). The J segment lost 2 bases and the V segment lost 5 bases, leaving 8 bases of the junction unmatched. The CDR3 spells CASSVGSGMTYEQYF. CDR3 coding DNA: TGTGCCAGTAGTGTCGGTAGCGGGATGACCTACGAGCAGTACTTC.